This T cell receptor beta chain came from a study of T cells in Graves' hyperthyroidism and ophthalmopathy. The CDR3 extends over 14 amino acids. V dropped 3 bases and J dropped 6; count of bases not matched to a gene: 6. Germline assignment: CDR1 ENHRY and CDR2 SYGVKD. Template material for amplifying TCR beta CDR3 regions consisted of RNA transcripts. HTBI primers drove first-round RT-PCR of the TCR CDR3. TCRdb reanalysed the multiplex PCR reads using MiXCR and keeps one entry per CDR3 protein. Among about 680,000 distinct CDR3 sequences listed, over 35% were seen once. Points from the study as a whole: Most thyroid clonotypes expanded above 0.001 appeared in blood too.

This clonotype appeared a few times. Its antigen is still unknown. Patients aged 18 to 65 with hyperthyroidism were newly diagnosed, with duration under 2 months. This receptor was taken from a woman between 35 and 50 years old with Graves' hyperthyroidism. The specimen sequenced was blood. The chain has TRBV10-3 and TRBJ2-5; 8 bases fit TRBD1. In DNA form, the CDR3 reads TGTGCCATCAGTGATTGGACAGGGAGAAAGACCCAGTACTTC. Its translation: CAISDWTGRKTQYF.